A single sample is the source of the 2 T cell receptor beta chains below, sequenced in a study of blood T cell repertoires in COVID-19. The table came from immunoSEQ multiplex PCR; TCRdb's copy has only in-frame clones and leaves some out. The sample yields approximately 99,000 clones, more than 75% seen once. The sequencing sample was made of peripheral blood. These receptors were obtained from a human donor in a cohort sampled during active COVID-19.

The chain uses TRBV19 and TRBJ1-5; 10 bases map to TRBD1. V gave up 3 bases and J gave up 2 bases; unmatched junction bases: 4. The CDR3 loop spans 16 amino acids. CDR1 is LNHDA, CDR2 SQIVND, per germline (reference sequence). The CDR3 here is CASSMLGQGGNQPQHF. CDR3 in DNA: TGTGCCAGTAGTATGCTTGGACAGGGGGGCAATCAGCCCCAGCATTTT.

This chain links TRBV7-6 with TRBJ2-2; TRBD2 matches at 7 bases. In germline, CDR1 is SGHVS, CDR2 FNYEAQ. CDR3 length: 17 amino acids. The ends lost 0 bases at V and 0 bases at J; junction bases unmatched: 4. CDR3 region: CASSLALLAPNTGELFF. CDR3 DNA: TGTGCCAGCAGCTTAGCTTTACTAGCGCCGAACACCGGGGAGCTGTTTTTT.